This T cell receptor beta chain emerged from a study of T cells after yellow fever vaccination. TCRdb re-analysed the 5' RACE reads in MiXCR, keeping a single row per CDR3 protein. The sample includes a few hundred thousand distinct CDR3 sequences, less than 20% of them seen just once. Germline CDR1 SQVTM, CDR2 ANQGSEA. CDR3 length: 12 residues. Trimming pared 6 bases from V and 6 bases from J, leaving 11 bases between. Many counts were recorded for this clonotype. Antigen unknown. Study outcomes and limitations: One caveat is that FACS-sorted repertoires could contain abundant clonotypes contaminating from the bulk population. It was a small share of clonotypes that appeared in both CD4 and CD8 compartments.

The chain couples TRBV29-1 to TRBJ2-2; no reliable D call. The receptor was isolated from a man younger than 30 who received the YFV17D yellow fever vaccine. Sequences were derived from PBMCs, sampled around 5 days after the first yellow fever vaccination. CDR3 nucleotides: TGCAGCGTCCGCACCAACTCCGGGGAGCTGTTTTTT. It is translated as CSVRTNSGELFF.